A single sample gave rise to the 27 T cell receptor beta chains below, sequenced in a study of blood T cell repertoires in COVID-19. Assay used: immunoSEQ multiplex PCR; TCRdb lists only in-frame clones, some missing. The sample holds around 30,000 clones; about nine tenths are singletons and the top ten take 1.5% to 2.5%. The sample was peripheral blood. These receptors all stem from a man aged 50-60 years with active or convalescent COVID-19.

The rearrangement links TRBV30 to TRBJ2-5, with TRBD2 matching 11 bases. In germline, CDR1 is GTSNPN, CDR2 SVGIG (reference sequence). V dropped 1 base and J dropped 0; count of bases not matched to a gene: 4. The CDR3 totals 16 residues. This CDR3 reads CAWSGRLAGYQETQYF. CDR3 DNA sequence: TGTGCCTGGAGTGGACGACTAGCGGGGTACCAAGAGACCCAGTACTTC.

This rearrangement joins TRBV6-6 to TRBJ2-1; possibly TRBD1 for D (5 bases). V was cut by 5 bases and J by 0 bases, with 11 bases left in between. The CDR3 contains 15 residues. Germline loops: CDR1 MNHNY, CDR2 SVGAGI (reference sequence). CDR3 in DNA: TGTGCCAGCAGTGACGACAGTCGCTCCTACAATGAGCAGTTCTTC. Its translation is CASSDDSRSYNEQFF.

The V call is TRBV18, the J call TRBJ1-1; TRBD1 aligns across 7 bases. The CDR3 length is 17 residues. Germline assignment: CDR1 KGHSH and CDR2 LQKENI. The ends lost 4 bases at V and 4 bases at J; junction bases unmatched: 15. CDR3 in DNA: TGTGCCAGCTCACACCGACAGGGAAGTCTCTTTCGCACTGAAGCTTTCTTT. It codes for CASSHRQGSLFRTEAFF.

V gene TRBV10-3 combines with J gene TRBJ2-7; 10 bases match TRBD1. The CDR3 spans 12 residues. Germline V gene lookup returns CDR1 ENHRY and CDR2 SYGVKD. The junction had 3 bases not matched to a gene; V was cut back by 10 bases and J by 3 bases. The CDR3 region has the DNA TGTGCCACCGGACAGGGGGACTACGAGCAGTACTTC. Its protein is CATGQGDYEQYF.

This sequence joins TRBV10-2 and TRBJ1-1, with 7 positions matching TRBD1. The germline V gene has CDR1 WSHSY and CDR2 SAAADI. J gave up 3 bases and V 3 bases, and 4 bases lay outside the gene matches. The CDR3 length is 14 residues. The CDR3 DNA reads as TGCGCCAGCAGTGACAGGGGGAGGTACACTGAAGCTTTCTTT. Translation gives CASSDRGRYTEAFF.

Only one count was recorded for this clone. The chain couples TRBV4-3 to TRBJ2-1; 10 positions match TRBD2. CDR1 is LGHNA and CDR2 is YSLEER in the germline V gene. There are 16 residues in the CDR3. The V and J ends lost 4 bases and 3 bases, in that order; junction bases with no gene match: 6. In DNA, the CDR3 is TGCGCCAGCAGCCCCCGGACTAGCGGATTCTACAATGAGCAGTTCTTC. This codes for CASSPRTSGFYNEQFF.

V is TRBV18 and J is TRBJ2-1; 10 positions match TRBD1. J gave up 4 bases and V 2 bases, and 2 bases lay outside the gene matches. The CDR3 loop spans 15 amino acids. The germline V gene has CDR1 KGHSH and CDR2 LQKENI. The CDR3 coding sequence is TGTGCCAGCTCACCAGGGACAGGGGCTTACAATGAGCAGTTCTTC. The encoded protein is CASSPGTGAYNEQFF.

The chain uses TRBV4-3 and TRBJ2-3, with D possibly matching TRBD1 (6 bases). CDR1 LGHNA and CDR2 YSLEER come from the germline V gene. Trimming took off 3 bases at V and 0 bases at J, with 16 bases between the two ends. The CDR3 runs to 17 residues. CDR3 sequence: CASSQITGPLSTDTQYF. In DNA form, the CDR3 reads TGCGCCAGCAGCCAGATTACAGGGCCCCTTAGCACAGATACGCAGTATTTT.

The CDR3 loop is CASSQDGGGRYEQYF. The CDR3 DNA is TGCGCCAGCAGCCAAGATGGGGGAGGGCGGTACGAGCAGTACTTC. The V call is TRBV4-3, the J call TRBJ2-7; 7 bases line up with TRBD2. The V gene end was trimmed by 0 bases and the J gene end by 4 bases; junction bases not matched to a gene: 6. CDR3 length: 15 amino acids. Germline CDR1 is LGHNA and CDR2 is YSLEER.

This clone was seen only once. The chain employs TRBV18 and TRBJ2-5, with TRBD2 matching 14 bases. From germline, CDR1 is KGHSH and CDR2 LQKENI. V was clipped by 4 bases and J by 5 bases; unmatched bases: 3. The CDR3 spans 15 residues. The CDR3 loop reads CASSRGTSGSETQYF. Written as DNA, the CDR3 is TGTGCCAGCTCACGAGGGACTAGCGGGAGTGAGACCCAGTACTTC.

The chain employs TRBV18 and TRBJ2-5; 14 bases fit TRBD2. Per germline, CDR1 KGHSH and CDR2 LQKENI. The CDR3 sequence is 17 residues long. V was pared by 2 bases and J by 4 bases, with 6 bases of the junction left unmatched. The CDR3 bases are TGTGCCAGCTCACCAAGACTAGCGGGAGGGTCGGGAGAGACCCAGTACTTC. Its protein product is CASSPRLAGGSGETQYF.

The gene calls are TRBV20-1 and TRBJ2-3, with a possible D match to TRBD2 (6 bases). Trimming took off 3 bases at V and 7 bases at J, with 17 bases between the two ends. Germline loops: CDR1 DFQATT, CDR2 SNEGSKA (reference sequence). The CDR3 runs 14 residues. The CDR3 DNA is TGCAGTGCTAGTTTTCCGGGACTGGCAAATACGCAGTATTTT. Translated: CSASFPGLANTQYF.

The chain is built from TRBV7-9 and TRBJ2-1; maybe TRBD2 (6 bases). V was clipped by 5 bases and J by 7 bases, with 9 bases between them. CDR1 and CDR2 from the germline V gene are SEHNR and FQNEAQ (reference sequence). The CDR3 has 12 residues. In nucleotides, the CDR3 is TGTGCCAGCAGCCCTAGCGAGAATGAGCAGTTCTTC. Translated, it gives CASSPSENEQFF.

The V call is TRBV10-3, the J call TRBJ1-6, with 12 bases matching TRBD1. The CDR3 has 16 residues. V was pared by 2 bases and J by 8 bases, with 4 bases of the junction left unmatched. Germline loops: CDR1 ENHRY, CDR2 SYGVKD. The CDR3 DNA reads TGTGCCATCAGTGAGAGTGGGACAGGGGGCTATTCACCCCTCCACTTT. Its translation: CAISESGTGGYSPLHF.

The chain couples TRBV10-3 to TRBJ2-2; 12 bases are a match to TRBD2. Germline V gives CDR1 ENHRY, CDR2 SYGVKD. This CDR3 region has 15 residues. The V and J ends lost 3 bases and 7 bases, in that order; junction bases with no gene match: 3. The CDR3 loop is CAISEGTSGHGELFF. CDR3 bases: TGTGCCATCAGTGAAGGGACTAGCGGGCACGGGGAGCTGTTTTTT.

The genes are TRBV6-1 and TRBJ1-4; 9 nucleotides match TRBD1. CDR1 is MNHNS and CDR2 is SASEGT in the germline V gene. V gave up 0 bases and J gave up 5 bases; unmatched junction bases: 1. The CDR3 is 15 residues long. The CDR3, as DNA: TGTGCCAGCAGTGAAGCCACAGGGGGCAATGAAAAACTGTTTTTT. This codes for CASSEATGGNEKLFF.

The chain is built from TRBV2 and TRBJ2-7; 11 positions agree with TRBD2. Germline loops: CDR1 SNHLY, CDR2 FYNNEI. J lost 6 bases, V lost 6 bases, and 10 bases had no gene match. The CDR3 extends over 15 amino acids. This CDR3 reads CASRLVAGGPREQYF. The DNA of the CDR3 is TGTGCCAGCAGACTGGTAGCGGGAGGGCCCCGCGAGCAGTACTTC.

This chain joins TRBV19 and TRBJ2-7, with TRBD1 identical over 9 bases. V trimming: 3 bases; J trimming: 6 bases; junction bases outside the gene matches: 9. Per germline, CDR1 LNHDA and CDR2 SQIVND (reference sequence). The CDR3 is 15 residues long. The CDR3 DNA follows: TGTGCCAGTAGTATTTACTCGGGGACAGGGACCGAGCAGTACTTC. Residues: CASSIYSGTGTEQYF.

This clone was observed a few times. This CDR3 reads CASSGVTGIHQANYGYTF. CDR3 nucleotides: TGTGCCAGCAGCGGTGTAACAGGGATCCACCAAGCTAACTATGGCTACACCTTC. V is TRBV28 and J is TRBJ1-2, with D tentatively TRBD1 (6 bases). V was shortened by 6 bases and J by 0 bases, with 23 bases between the two germline ends. CDR3 length: 18 residues. The germline CDR1 and CDR2 sequences are MDHEN and SYDVKM.

V is TRBV24-1 and J is TRBJ1-2; D may be TRBD1 (5 bases). The CDR3 has 16 amino acids. The V gene's germline CDR1 is KGHDR and CDR2 SFDVKD. Between the trimmed V and J ends, which lost 2 bases and 2 bases, there was a span of 14 bases. CDR3 DNA sequence: TGTGCCACCAGTGATTGGGGCAGGGCGACAAACTATGGCTACACCTTC. Its translation is CATSDWGRATNYGYTF.

J is TRBJ2-3 and V is TRBV5-4, with 9 bases lining up with TRBD2. V was clipped by 0 bases and J by 3 bases; unmatched bases: 2. The length of the CDR3 is 15 residues. CDR1 and CDR2 from the germline V gene are SGHNT and YYREEE (reference sequence). The CDR3 loop is CASSLASGVTDTQYF. In DNA, the CDR3 is TGTGCCAGCAGCTTGGCTAGCGGGGTAACAGATACGCAGTATTTT.

This clone has a single count. The chain uses TRBV3-1 (or the pseudogene TRBV3-2) and TRBJ2-5, with no clear D. The CDR3 loop spans 12 amino acids. Germline CDR1 reads LGHDT; CDR2 reads YNNKEL (reference sequence). The V gene lost 4 bases and the J gene lost 6 bases, with 9 bases spanning the gap. CDR3: CASSPTPQTQYF. CDR3 nucleotide sequence: TGTGCCAGCAGCCCCACTCCGCAGACCCAGTACTTC.

This rearrangement joins TRBV6-5 to TRBJ2-7, with a possible D match to TRBD2 (6 bases). CDR3 length: 13 amino acids. Germline CDR1 and CDR2: MNHEY and SVGAGI. Trimming pared 2 bases from V and 9 bases from J, leaving 14 bases between. This CDR3 is CASSYGLGGWQYF. The CDR3 DNA reads TGTGCCAGCAGTTACGGGCTCGGGGGATGGCAGTACTTC.

The V gene is TRBV5-1, the J gene TRBJ2-6; 7 bases agree with TRBD1. This CDR3 region has 17 residues. V was clipped by 2 bases and J by 2 bases; unmatched bases: 7. Germline CDR1 SGHRS, CDR2 YFSETQ. CDR3 region: CASSFGLTGTGANVLTF. The CDR3 DNA follows: TGCGCCAGCAGCTTCGGTTTGACAGGGACTGGGGCCAACGTCCTGACTTTC.

The chain links TRBV7-2 to TRBJ2-5, with D possibly being TRBD2 (5 bases). The V gene's germline CDR1 is SGHTA and CDR2 FQGNSA. CDR3 length: 13 amino acids. Trimming removed 2 bases at V and 7 bases at J, with 11 bases between. CDR3 bases: TGTGCCAGCAGCTTATTCGACGAGGGGACCCAGTACTTC. Protein sequence: CASSLFDEGTQYF.

The CDR3 bases are TGTGCCAGCTCACCCAAGACTAGCGGAGGTCTCCGCACAGATACGCAGTATTTT. Protein product: CASSPKTSGGLRTDTQYF. V usage is TRBV18 and J usage is TRBJ2-3, with 9 bases identical to TRBD2. Germline V gene lookup returns CDR1 KGHSH and CDR2 LQKENI. The CDR3 contains 18 residues. The V segment lost 3 bases and the J segment 1 base; nucleotides outside the gene matches: 11.

V usage is TRBV27 and J usage is TRBJ2-1; possibly TRBD2 for D (5 bases). The CDR3 spans 16 residues. Germline V gene sequence: CDR1 MNHEY, CDR2 SMNVEV (reference sequence). Trimming cost V 2 bases and J 4 bases, with 15 bases left between them. The CDR3 sequence: CASSLRASSRYNEQFF. The CDR3 DNA is TGTGCCAGCAGTTTAAGGGCTAGCTCTCGGTACAATGAGCAGTTCTTC.